This T cell receptor beta chain appears in the sequencing data of a study of technical replicates of blood from a handful of donors. The CDR3 totals 15 residues. The V gene lost 4 bases and the J gene lost 5 bases, with 18 bases spanning the gap. Germline CDR1 is SGDLS and CDR2 is YYNGEE. Sequencing used immunoSEQ multiplex PCR; TCRdb keeps in-frame clones, though not all of them. The sample carries about 80,000 clones, about 90% recorded once. The chain carries TRBV9 and TRBJ1-2; perhaps TRBD1 as D (5 bases). The sequence was obtained from a human donor in good health. The sample comprised T cells isolated from PBMCs. This CDR3 reads CASSQIWRGGYGYTF. The CDR3, as DNA: TGTGCCAGCAGCCAAATTTGGCGGGGGGGGTATGGCTACACCTTC.